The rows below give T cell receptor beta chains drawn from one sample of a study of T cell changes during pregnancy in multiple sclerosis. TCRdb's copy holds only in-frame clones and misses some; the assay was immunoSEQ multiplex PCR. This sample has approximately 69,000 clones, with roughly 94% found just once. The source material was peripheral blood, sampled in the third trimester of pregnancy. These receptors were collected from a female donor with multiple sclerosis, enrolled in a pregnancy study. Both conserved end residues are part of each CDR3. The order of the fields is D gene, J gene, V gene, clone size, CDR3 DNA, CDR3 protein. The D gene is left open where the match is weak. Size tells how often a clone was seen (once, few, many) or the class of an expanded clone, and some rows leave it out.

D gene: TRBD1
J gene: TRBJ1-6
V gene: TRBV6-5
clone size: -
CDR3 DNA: TGTGCCAGCACTACAGGGGGCGTATCTTCACCCCTCCACTTT
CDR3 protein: CASTTGGVSSPLHF

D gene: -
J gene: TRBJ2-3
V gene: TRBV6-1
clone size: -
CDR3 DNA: TGTGCCAGCAGTGAAGCGCAGGCCGCCGAACTCGCAGATACGCAGTATTTT
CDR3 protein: CASSEAQAAELADTQYF

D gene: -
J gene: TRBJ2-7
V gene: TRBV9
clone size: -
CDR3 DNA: TGTGCCAGCAGCACCCACCGACAGACAAGCTCCTACGAGCAGTACTTC
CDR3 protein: CASSTHRQTSSYEQYF

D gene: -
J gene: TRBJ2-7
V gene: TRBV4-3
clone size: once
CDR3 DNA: TGCGCCAGCAGCTCCAGCAGCACCGGGACAACCTACGAGCAGTACTTC
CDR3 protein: CASSSSSTGTTYEQYF

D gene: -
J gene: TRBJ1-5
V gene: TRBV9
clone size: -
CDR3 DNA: TGTGCCAGCAGCGTAGAGGGCCAGGGCCATCAGCCCCAGCATTTT
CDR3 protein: CASSVEGQGHQPQHF

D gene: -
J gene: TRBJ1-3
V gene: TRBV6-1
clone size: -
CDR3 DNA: TGTGCCAGCAGTGAACAACTGCCCGGAAACACCATATATTTT
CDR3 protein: CASSEQLPGNTIYF

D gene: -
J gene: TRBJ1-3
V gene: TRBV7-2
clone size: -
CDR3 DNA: TGTGCCAGCAGCTTAGCGGGGCAGGGAAATCGAAACACCATATATTTT
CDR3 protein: CASSLAGQGNRNTIYF

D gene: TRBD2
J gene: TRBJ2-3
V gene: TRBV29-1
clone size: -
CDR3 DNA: TGCAGCGTTGAAGAGCGGGGGACAGATACGCAGTATTTT
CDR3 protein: CSVEERGTDTQYF

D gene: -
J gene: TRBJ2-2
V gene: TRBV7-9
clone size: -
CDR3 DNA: TGTGCCAGCAGCACCGGACATGTGGAAGGGCCGAATACCGGGGAGCTGTTTTTT
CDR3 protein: CASSTGHVEGPNTGELFF

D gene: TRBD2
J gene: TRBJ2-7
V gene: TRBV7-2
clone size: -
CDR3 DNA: TGTGCCAGCAGCTTACAAGGACTAGCGGGGGGCGGGGAGCAGTACTTC
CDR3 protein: CASSLQGLAGGGEQYF

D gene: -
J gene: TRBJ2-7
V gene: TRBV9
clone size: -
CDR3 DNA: TGTGCCAGCAGCGTAGGACCGACAGGCCTGGGGGACGAGCAGTACTTC
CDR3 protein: CASSVGPTGLGDEQYF

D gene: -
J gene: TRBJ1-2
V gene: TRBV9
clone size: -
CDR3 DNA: TGTGCCAGCAGCGTGCCAGGCTCTTATGGCTACACCTTC
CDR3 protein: CASSVPGSYGYTF

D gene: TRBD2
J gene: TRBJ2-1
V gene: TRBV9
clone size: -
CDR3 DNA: TGTGCCAGCAGCGTAGTAAGTAGCGGGGGGCCTGAGCAGTTCTTC
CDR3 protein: CASSVVSSGGPEQFF

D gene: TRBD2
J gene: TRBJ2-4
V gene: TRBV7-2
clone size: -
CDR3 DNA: TGTGCCAGCAGCAGCGGGGTCCTGGGCAAAAACATTCAGTACTTC
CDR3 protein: CASSSGVLGKNIQYF

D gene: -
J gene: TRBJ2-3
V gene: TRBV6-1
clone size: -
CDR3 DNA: TGTGCCAGCAGTCCAGCCAATGGGGAGATACAGTATTTT
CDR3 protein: CASSPANGEIQYF

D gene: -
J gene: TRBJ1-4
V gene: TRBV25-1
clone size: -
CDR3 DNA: TGTGCCAGCAGTGAATATGTGGGGGGAAAACTGTTTTTT
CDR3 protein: CASSEYVGGKLFF

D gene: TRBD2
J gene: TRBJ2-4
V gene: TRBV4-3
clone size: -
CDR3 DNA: TGCGCCAGCAGCCAAGCTAGCGGGTCCAAAAACATTCAGTACTTC
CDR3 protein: CASSQASGSKNIQYF

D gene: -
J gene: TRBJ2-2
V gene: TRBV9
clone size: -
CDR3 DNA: TGTGCCAGCAGCGCGCCGCTCGGCACCGGGGAGCTGTTTTTT
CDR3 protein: CASSAPLGTGELFF

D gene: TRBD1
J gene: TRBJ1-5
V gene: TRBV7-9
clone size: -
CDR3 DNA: TGTGCCAGCAGCACCGCGCGAGACAGGGGGTGGAATCAGCCCCAGCATTTT
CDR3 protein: CASSTARDRGWNQPQHF

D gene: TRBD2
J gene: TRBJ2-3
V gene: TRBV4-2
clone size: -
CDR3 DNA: TGTGCCAGCAGCCCCGGGGGACTAGCGGGCACAGATACGCAGTATTTT
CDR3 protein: CASSPGGLAGTDTQYF

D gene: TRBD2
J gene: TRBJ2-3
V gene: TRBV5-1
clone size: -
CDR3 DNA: TGCGCCAGCAGCTCCGGACTAGCGGGGGGACCCTCCACAGATACGCAGTATTTT
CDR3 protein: CASSSGLAGGPSTDTQYF

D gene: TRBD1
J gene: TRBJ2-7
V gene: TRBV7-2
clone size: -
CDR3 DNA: TGTGCCAGCAGCTTACAGGGGGCCTTATACGAGCAGTACTTC
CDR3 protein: CASSLQGALYEQYF

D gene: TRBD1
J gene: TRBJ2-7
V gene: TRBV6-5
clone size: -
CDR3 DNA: TGTGCCAGCAGTTACGCCGGGACAGGGGGCTACGAGCAGTACTTC
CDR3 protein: CASSYAGTGGYEQYF

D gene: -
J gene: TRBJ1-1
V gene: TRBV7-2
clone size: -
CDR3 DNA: TGTGCCAGCAGCCCCCCCCGGGGAGTGGCCACTGAAGCTTTCTTT
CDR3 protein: CASSPPRGVATEAFF

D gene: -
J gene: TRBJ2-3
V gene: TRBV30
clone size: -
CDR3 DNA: TGTGCCTGGACCCGGTTAATTGAGCTTACGCAGTATTTT
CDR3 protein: CAWTRLIELTQYF

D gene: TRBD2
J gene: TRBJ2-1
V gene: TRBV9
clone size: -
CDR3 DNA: TGTGCCAGCAGCGTGAGACTAGCACCCTACAATGAGCAGTTCTTC
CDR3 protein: CASSVRLAPYNEQFF

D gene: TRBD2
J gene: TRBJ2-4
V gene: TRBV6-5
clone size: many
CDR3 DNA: TGTGCCAGCAGGGGGGGGATAGCCAAAAACATTCAGTACTTC
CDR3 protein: CASRGGIAKNIQYF

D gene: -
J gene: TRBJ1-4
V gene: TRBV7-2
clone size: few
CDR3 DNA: TGTGCCAGCAGCTTAGCGACTTCTGGGCTGTTTTTT
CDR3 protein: CASSLATSGLFF

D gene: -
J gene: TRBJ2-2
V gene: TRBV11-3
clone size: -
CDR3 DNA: TGTGCCAGCAGCTTAGGTACAGGGAGGAACACCGGGGAGCTGTTTTTT
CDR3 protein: CASSLGTGRNTGELFF

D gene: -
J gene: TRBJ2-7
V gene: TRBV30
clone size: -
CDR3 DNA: TGTGCCTGGAGAAAGGCAGGGTCCTCCTACGAGCAGTACTTC
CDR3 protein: CAWRKAGSSYEQYF

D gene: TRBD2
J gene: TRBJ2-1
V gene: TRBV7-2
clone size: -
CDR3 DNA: TGTGCCAGCAGGGGACTAGCGGGGGTCAATGAGCAGTTCTTC
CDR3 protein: CASRGLAGVNEQFF

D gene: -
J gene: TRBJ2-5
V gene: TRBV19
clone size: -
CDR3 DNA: TGTGCCAGTAGTATCATGGGGCCCGGCCAAGAGACCCAGTACTTC
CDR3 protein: CASSIMGPGQETQYF

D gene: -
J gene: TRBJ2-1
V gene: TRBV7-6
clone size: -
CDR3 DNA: TGTGCCAGCAGCCCGAGGAGGGCGGGGGCCAACTACAATGAGCAGTTCTTC
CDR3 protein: CASSPRRAGANYNEQFF

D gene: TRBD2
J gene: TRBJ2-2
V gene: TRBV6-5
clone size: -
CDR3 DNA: TGTGCCAGCAGTTCCGGGGGGGTCCGGGAGCTGTTTTTT
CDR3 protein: CASSSGGVRELFF

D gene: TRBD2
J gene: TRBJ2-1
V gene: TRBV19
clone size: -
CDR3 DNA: TGTGCCAGTAGTGGGGGACTAGCGGGGGGTTCCTACAATGAGCAGTTCTTC
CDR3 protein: CASSGGLAGGSYNEQFF

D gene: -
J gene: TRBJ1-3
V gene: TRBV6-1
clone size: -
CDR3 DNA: TGTGCCAGCAGTGATTCCAGGGGACCTGGAAACACCATATATTTT
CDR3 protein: CASSDSRGPGNTIYF

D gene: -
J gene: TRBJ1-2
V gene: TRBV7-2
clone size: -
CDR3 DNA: TGTGCCAGCAGCGCCAATCCGGGAGCTAACTATGGCTACACCTTC
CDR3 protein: CASSANPGANYGYTF

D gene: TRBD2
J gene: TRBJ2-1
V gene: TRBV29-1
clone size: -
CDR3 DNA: TGCAGCGAGGTTCTAGCGGGGGGGCGCGGTGAGCAGTTCTTC
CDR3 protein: CSEVLAGGRGEQFF

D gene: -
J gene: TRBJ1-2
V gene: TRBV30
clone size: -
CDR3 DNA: TGTGCCTGGGTCGGCTCTAGCTATGGCTACACCTTC
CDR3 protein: CAWVGSSYGYTF

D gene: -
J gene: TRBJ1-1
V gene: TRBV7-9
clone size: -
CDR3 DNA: TGTGCCAGCAGCTTAGTGGCGGTGAGCACTGAAGCTTTCTTT
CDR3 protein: CASSLVAVSTEAFF

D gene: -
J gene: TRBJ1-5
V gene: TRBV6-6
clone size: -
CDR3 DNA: TGTGCCAGCAACCTTCTTACAGAAAATCAGCCCCAGCATTTT
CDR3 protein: CASNLLTENQPQHF

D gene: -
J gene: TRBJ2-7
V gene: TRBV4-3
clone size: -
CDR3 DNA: TGCGCCAGCAGCCAAGATAGACTGCACTACGAGCAGTACTTC
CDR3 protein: CASSQDRLHYEQYF

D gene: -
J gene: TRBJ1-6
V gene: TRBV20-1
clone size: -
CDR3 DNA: TGCAGTGCTAGTCCCGATTCACCCCTCCACTTT
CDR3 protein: CSASPDSPLHF

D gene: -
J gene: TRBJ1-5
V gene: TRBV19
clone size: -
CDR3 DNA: TGTGCCAGTAGTACCTTTAGTCAAGCCCAGCATTTT
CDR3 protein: CASSTFSQAQHF

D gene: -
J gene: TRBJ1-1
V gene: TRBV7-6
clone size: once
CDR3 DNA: TGTGCCAGCACCCTAGAAAGGTTGGTGGAGGGGAACACTGAAGCTTTCTTT
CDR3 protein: CASTLERLVEGNTEAFF

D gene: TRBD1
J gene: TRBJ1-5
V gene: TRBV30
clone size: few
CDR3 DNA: TGTGCCTGGAGGGGACAGTCCAATCAGCCCCAGCATTTT
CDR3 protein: CAWRGQSNQPQHF

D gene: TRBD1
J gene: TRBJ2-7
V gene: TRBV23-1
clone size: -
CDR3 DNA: TGCGCCAGCAGCTTCTTTTTCGGGACAGGGTTTGAAGAGCAGTACTTC
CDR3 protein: CASSFFFGTGFEEQYF

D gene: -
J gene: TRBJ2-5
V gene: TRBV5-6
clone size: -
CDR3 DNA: TGTGCCAGCAGCGGGGGAGGTGGGGGACTCTACCGAGAGACCCAGTACTTC
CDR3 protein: CASSGGGGGLYRETQYF

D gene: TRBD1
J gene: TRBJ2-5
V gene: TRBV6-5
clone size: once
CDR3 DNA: TGTGCCAGCAGTCGGCCAGGGGGCTGGGAGACCCAGTACTTC
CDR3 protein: CASSRPGGWETQYF

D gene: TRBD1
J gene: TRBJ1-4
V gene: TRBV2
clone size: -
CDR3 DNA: TGTGCCAGCAGCCCCGACAGGGGCTCTACTGAAAAACTGTTTTTT
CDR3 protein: CASSPDRGSTEKLFF

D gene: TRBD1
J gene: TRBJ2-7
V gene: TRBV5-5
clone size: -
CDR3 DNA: TGTGCCAGCAGCTGGGCATCCAACAGGGGCCACCCCCTTTACGAGCAGTACTTC
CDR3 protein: CASSWASNRGHPLYEQYF